Here is one T cell receptor (beta chain) with its context. Its specificity is unknown. This sample was included in a study of graft-versus-host responses after intestinal transplantation. Study context: All recipients were transplanted with multivisceral, liver-intestinal, or isolated intestinal grafts. Induction using anti-thymocyte globulin, followed by tacrolimus and steroids for two to four years, was given to all recipients.

Sequenced by immunoSEQ multiplex PCR; TCRdb stores in-frame clones only, minus some. The table records 35,000 to 45,000 clones, approximately 93% of them present only once. The CDR3 totals 15 residues. Germline CDR1 reads SGHTA; CDR2 reads FQGNSA. Trimming cost V 2 bases and J 4 bases; bases outside gene matches: 7. General study findings and limits: Declines in HvG clones occurring early post-transplant were associated with peak circulating GvH clone levels. Detected in recipient marrow were GvH clones, some of which were first observed in ileum or blood.

This specimen consisted of unstimulated CD4+ T cells sorted from spleen or lymph node cells, obtained before transplant. This receptor was taken from a human donor who was the organ donor for an intestinal transplant. The chain joins TRBV7-2 to TRBJ1-1; 7 bases align to TRBD1. The CDR3 nucleotides are TGTGCCAGCAGCTTATCCAGCCAGGGGGGCACTGAAGCTTTCTTT. Its translation: CASSLSSQGGTEAFF.